The 31 T cell receptor beta chains below were found in one sample sequenced in a study of T cells in Graves' hyperthyroidism and ophthalmopathy. TCR beta CDR3 region amplification was performed from RNA transcripts. The TCR CDR3 first-round RT-PCR relied on the HTBI primer set. TCRdb independently ran MiXCR on the multiplex PCR reads; one entry per CDR3 protein. This sample yields some 770,000 distinct CDR3 sequences, of which about a sixth are seen a single time; over 7.5% belongs to the top ten. Source material: blood. All receptors come from a man aged 18 to 30 with Graves' hyperthyroidism.

This clonotype showed up just a few times. The V call is TRBV19, the J call TRBJ2-7; TRBD2 aligns across 9 bases. The CDR3 loop spans 14 amino acids. J was trimmed by 12 bases and V by 4 bases; bases with no gene match: 13. In germline, CDR1 is LNHDA, CDR2 SQIVND (reference sequence). In DNA form, the CDR3 reads TGTGCCAGTAGTACTAGCGGGACCTCTACGAGTCGGTACTTC. The encoded protein is CASSTSGTSTSRYF.

This clonotype was counted a few times. Written as DNA, the CDR3 is TGTGCCAGCAGCTTGGAGGCTAGCCTAACCTTCTCTGGGGCCAACGTCCTGACTTTC. This translates into CASSLEASLTFSGANVLTF. The chain joins TRBV11-2 to TRBJ2-6, with D possibly TRBD2 on 5 matching bases. Germline V gene sequence: CDR1 SGHAT, CDR2 FQNNGV. This CDR3 spans 19 amino acids. V lost 3 bases and J 0 bases, leaving 18 bases between the germline ends.

The chain uses TRBV5-6 and TRBJ2-3; a weak D match, TRBD2 (5 bases). The CDR3 extends over 16 amino acids. The V gene's germline CDR1 is SGHDT and CDR2 YYEEEE. Trimming removed 4 bases at V and 0 bases at J, with 15 bases between. CDR3 amino acids: CASSRLRGTSTDTQYF. CDR3 in DNA: TGTGCCAGCAGCCGTCTTCGGGGAACTAGCACAGATACGCAGTATTTT.

This clonotype was picked up a small number of times. The rearrangement uses TRBV30 and TRBJ2-2, with no clear D. Trimming left V 4 bases short and J 4 bases short, with 13 bases between. The germline CDR1 and CDR2 sequences are GTSNPN and SVGIG (reference sequence). The CDR3 loop spans 14 amino acids. The CDR3 DNA reads TGTGCCTGGACCCCCCGCCGTTTCACCGGGGAGCTGTTTTTT. Amino acids: CAWTPRRFTGELFF.

This clonotype turned up a few times. The chain couples TRBV7-8 to TRBJ2-7; 7 bases are shared with TRBD2. Germline V lookup: CDR1 SGHVS, CDR2 FQNEAQ. CDR3 length equals 16 residues. V was clipped by 0 bases and J by 3 bases; unmatched bases: 8. For the CDR3, the DNA is TGTGCCAGCAGCTTAGCTAAGGTAGCGGGTGACTACGAGCAGTACTTC. It specifies CASSLAKVAGDYEQYF.

The chain carries TRBV7-2 and TRBJ2-7; TRBD1 is a possible D gene (7 bases). The CDR3 runs to 14 residues. Trimming left V 6 bases short and J 4 bases short, with 16 bases between. The V gene's germline CDR1 is SGHTA and CDR2 FQGNSA. CDR3 coding DNA: TGTGCCAGCAGACGGGCGGGACAGAGGTACGAGCAGTACTTC. Its translation is CASRRAGQRYEQYF.

This clonotype was counted many times. The genes are TRBV20-1 and TRBJ2-7; no clear D. Between the trimmed V and J ends, which lost 0 bases and 5 bases, there was a span of 17 bases. From germline, CDR1 is DFQATT and CDR2 SNEGSKA (reference sequence). This CDR3 region has 15 residues. The CDR3 sequence is CSARDEARADDEQYF. CDR3 bases: TGCAGTGCTAGAGATGAGGCCCGGGCCGATGACGAGCAGTACTTC.

This clonotype was counted a few times. The chain couples TRBV19 to TRBJ2-7, with 9 bases aligning to TRBD1. The CDR3 contains 14 residues. V lost 4 bases, J lost 5 bases, and 6 bases stayed unmatched. Germline V CDR1 and CDR2: LNHDA, SQIVND (reference sequence). Here the CDR3 DNA reads TGTGCCAGTAGTACCGGGACAGGGTACCACGAGCAGTACTTC. This gives the protein CASSTGTGYHEQYF.

V gene TRBV19 combines with J gene TRBJ2-2; D call uncertain. Germline values: CDR1 LNHDA, CDR2 SQIVND (reference sequence). The CDR3 spans 13 residues. V lost 3 bases, J lost 4 bases, and 6 bases lay in between. The CDR3 region is CASSIRRTGELFF. The CDR3 DNA sequence: TGTGCCAGTAGTATTCGGCGCACCGGGGAGCTGTTTTTT.

The rearrangement joins TRBV10-3 to TRBJ1-5, with 10 bases that match TRBD1. CDR1 is ENHRY and CDR2 is SYGVKD in the germline V gene. The length of the CDR3 is 13 residues. With V trimmed by 6 bases and J by 5 bases, 1 base remained unmatched. CDR3 bases: TGTGCCATCAGGGACAGGGGGGATCAGCCCCAGCATTTT. As protein: CAIRDRGDQPQHF.

The V and J genes are TRBV12-3 or TRBV12-4 and TRBJ2-7, with 12 bases fitting TRBD1. With 5 bases clipped from V and 7 bases from J, the junction kept 9 bases outside the gene matches. This CDR3 is built from 15 residues. CDR3 nucleotide sequence: TGTGCCAGCAGTAAACCGGGACAGGGGGCCTGGGAGCAGTACTTC. Translating gives CASSKPGQGAWEQYF.

This clonotype showed up many times. The chain uses TRBV20-1 and TRBJ2-1, with D uncertain. Trimming removed 6 bases at V and 7 bases at J, with 10 bases between. The germline V gene has CDR1 DFQATT and CDR2 SNEGSKA (reference sequence). The CDR3 sequence is 11 residues long. In DNA, the CDR3 is TGCAGTGCCTTCGACCTGAATGAGCAGTTCTTC. Its protein is CSAFDLNEQFF.

The V call is TRBV7-3, the J call TRBJ2-1; 10 bases align to TRBD2. Unmatched junction bases numbered 5, after V lost 6 bases and J lost 0 bases. The V gene's germline CDR1 is SGHTA and CDR2 FQGTGA. The CDR3 covers 16 residues. The CDR3 spells CASSQTSGTSYNEQFF. The CDR3 coding sequence is TGTGCCAGCAGTCAAACTAGCGGGACCTCCTACAATGAGCAGTTCTTC.

This clonotype was recorded at least ten times. The V and J genes are TRBV6-2 or TRBV6-3 and TRBJ2-2, with D hard to call. Trimming pared 7 bases from V and 1 base from J, leaving 10 bases between. CDR1 is MNHEY, CDR2 SVGEGT, per germline. The length of the CDR3 is 14 residues. CDR3 in amino acids: CASTRSKNTGELFF. The DNA for the CDR3 is TGTGCCAGCACCAGGAGCAAGAACACCGGGGAGCTGTTTTTT.

This rearrangement joins TRBV7-2 to TRBJ1-5; TRBD1 agrees at 8 bases. Germline CDR1 is SGHTA and CDR2 is FQGNSA. The CDR3 is 14 amino acids. J lost 11 bases, V lost 4 bases, and 10 bases had no gene match. This CDR3 is CASSSGTGLRTQHF. CDR3 sequence (DNA): TGTGCCAGCAGCTCGGGGACAGGCCTTAGGACCCAGCATTTT.

This clonotype has a count of ten or more. The gene calls are TRBV27 and TRBJ1-2; 11 nucleotides match TRBD1. This CDR3 region has 13 residues. Germline-derived CDR1 and CDR2 are MNHEY and SMNVEV (reference sequence). V lost 6 bases to trimming and J lost 6 bases; unmatched junction nucleotides: 3. Here the CDR3 DNA reads TGTGCCAGCAGCGGACAGGGGGCTAATGGCTACACCTTC. This gives the protein CASSGQGANGYTF.

In this sample, this clonotype turned up many times. The CDR3 nucleotides read TGTGCCAGCAGTGATCCCAGGTCCTCATACAATGAGCAGTTCTTC. Translating gives CASSDPRSSYNEQFF. This chain connects TRBV2 to TRBJ2-1; D uncertain. Germline V CDR1 and CDR2: SNHLY, FYNNEI. Trimming left V 3 bases short and J 4 bases short, with 13 bases between. This CDR3 contains 15 residues. Full variable domain (outside the CDR3, taken from reference TRBV2 and TRBJ2-1): EPEVTQTPSHQVTQMGQEVILRCVPISNHLYFYWYRQILGQKVEFLVSFYNNEISEKSEIFDDQFSVERPDGSNFTLKIRSTKLEDSAMYFCASSDPRSSYNEQFFGPGTRLTVL.

The table lists this clonotype with many counts. J is TRBJ1-5 and V is TRBV2; 8 bases are a match to TRBD1. J was trimmed by 3 bases and V by 7 bases; bases with no gene match: 2. The CDR3 runs 13 residues. Germline V gene lookup returns CDR1 SNHLY and CDR2 FYNNEI. The CDR3 loop reads CASKDRDNQPQHF. The CDR3 DNA reads TGTGCCAGCAAGGACAGGGACAATCAGCCCCAGCATTTT.

This clonotype was detected many times. The chain employs TRBV12-3 or TRBV12-4 and TRBJ2-5; D remains unclear. Trimming removed 5 bases from V and 0 bases from J, with 10 bases in between. The CDR3 contains 14 residues. CDR3 protein: CASSPPRYQETQYF. CDR3 bases: TGTGCCAGCAGTCCCCCACGGTACCAAGAGACCCAGTACTTC.

This clonotype was recorded a few times. The CDR3 loop is CASSQAFETQYF. The DNA of the CDR3 is TGTGCCAGCAGCCAAGCGTTCGAGACCCAGTACTTC. The gene calls are TRBV3-1 and TRBJ2-5; D gene unclear. Germline assignment: CDR1 LGHDT and CDR2 YNNKEL (reference sequence). Trimming stripped 1 base from V and 5 bases from J, with 5 bases between. This CDR3 contains 12 residues.

The chain links TRBV6-2 or TRBV6-3 to TRBJ1-1; D may be TRBD1 (6 bases). The CDR3 runs 16 residues. The V gene lost 8 bases and the J gene lost 1 base, with 20 bases spanning the gap. Germline values: CDR1 MNHEY, CDR2 SVGEGT. The CDR3, as DNA: TGTGCCAGCTGTTGGGCAGGGGCCGCCGGGAACACTGAAGCTTTCTTT. Protein sequence: CASCWAGAAGNTEAFF.

Regarding this clonotype: This may stem from a read error, because a much larger clone lies one nucleotide away. V gene TRBV9 combines with J gene TRBJ2-3; D gene uncertain. V was shortened by 4 bases and J by 2 bases, with 5 bases between the two germline ends. The CDR3 sequence is 12 residues long. Germline values: CDR1 SGDLS, CDR2 YYNGEE. For the CDR3, the DNA is TGTGCCAGCAGCATCCACACAGATACGCAGTATTTT. Translation gives CASSIHTDTQYF.

The chain couples TRBV20-1 to TRBJ2-1; tentatively, D is TRBD1 (5 bases). The CDR3 has 16 residues. Between the trimmed V and J ends, which lost 0 bases and 0 bases, there was a span of 12 bases. Per the germline V gene, CDR1 is DFQATT and CDR2 is SNEGSKA (reference sequence). This CDR3 is CSARDGASHSYNEQFF. The CDR3 DNA reads as TGCAGTGCTAGAGATGGGGCCTCCCACTCCTACAATGAGCAGTTCTTC.

This clonotype turned up a few times. The chain uses TRBV20-1 and TRBJ2-2, with 8 bases that match TRBD2. Germline CDR1 reads DFQATT; CDR2 reads SNEGSKA (reference sequence). J gave up 5 bases and V 0 bases, and 8 bases lay outside the gene matches. This CDR3 region has 16 residues. The CDR3 reads CSARDFRAGVTGELFF. The CDR3 region has the DNA TGCAGTGCTAGAGATTTTAGAGCGGGAGTGACCGGGGAGCTGTTTTTT.

This clonotype has ten or more counts. V usage is TRBV25-1 and J usage is TRBJ2-6; 9 nucleotides match TRBD1. The germline gives CDR1 MGHDK, CDR2 SYGVNS. The CDR3 covers 18 residues. V shed 2 bases and J 4 bases; nucleotides not matched to a gene: 9. CDR3 sequence: CASSEHGTGFKGANVLTF. CDR3 DNA sequence: TGTGCCAGCAGTGAACACGGGACAGGGTTTAAGGGGGCCAACGTCCTGACTTTC.

This clonotype was counted a few times. V gene TRBV6-1 combines with J gene TRBJ1-2; the match to TRBD1 covers 8 bases. V gave up 1 base and J gave up 4 bases; unmatched junction bases: 5. Germline CDR1 is MNHNS and CDR2 is SASEGT. This CDR3 is built from 15 residues. The CDR3 nucleotides read TGTGCCAGCAGTGAAGGCAGGGGGCGCCGCTATGGCTACACCTTC. Protein sequence: CASSEGRGRRYGYTF.

This clonotype was seen many times. The chain recombines TRBV7-2 with TRBJ2-7; a possible D gene is TRBD1 (5 bases). The germline V and J ends were trimmed by 1 base and 1 base, with 11 bases remaining between them. The germline V gene encodes CDR1 SGHTA and CDR2 FQGNSA. The CDR3 is 15 residues long. Written as DNA, the CDR3 is TGTGCCAGCAGCTTAGAGGGGATCTCTTCCTACGAGCAGTACTTC. Protein product: CASSLEGISSYEQYF.

In this sample, this clonotype turned up many times. The chain links TRBV28 to TRBJ2-7; the D gene could be TRBD1 or TRBD2 (5 bases each). Germline loops: CDR1 MDHEN, CDR2 SYDVKM. The CDR3 extends over 17 amino acids. Trimming shortened V by 3 bases and J by 0 bases, and 18 bases separated the two germline ends. The CDR3 reads CASSFRWGKGSSYEQYF. In nucleotides, the CDR3 is TGTGCCAGCAGTTTCCGGTGGGGGAAAGGGAGCTCCTACGAGCAGTACTTC.

This clonotype appeared a few times. The V gene is TRBV12-3 or TRBV12-4, the J gene TRBJ2-7, with D perhaps matching TRBD1 (6 bases). CDR3 length: 13 residues. V dropped 2 bases and J dropped 5 bases, with 10 bases sitting between them. The CDR3 spells CASSLTRGHEQYF. CDR3 in DNA: TGTGCCAGCAGTTTAACCAGGGGCCACGAGCAGTACTTC.

The chain is built from TRBV19 and TRBJ1-1, with 8 bases aligning to TRBD1. CDR1 LNHDA and CDR2 SQIVND come from the germline V gene (reference sequence). Germline trimming cut 2 bases from V and 2 bases from J; bases unmatched to any gene: 4. The CDR3 sequence is 15 residues long. The CDR3 loop is CASSIFGQGNTEAFF. In nucleotides, the CDR3 is TGTGCCAGTAGTATATTCGGACAGGGTAACACTGAAGCTTTCTTT. Full variable domain (outside the CDR3, taken from reference TRBV19 and TRBJ1-1): DGGITQSPKYLFRKEGQNVTLSCEQNLNHDAMYWYRQDPGQGLRLIYYSQIVNDFQKGDIAEGYSVSREKKESFPLTVTSAQKNPTAFYLCASSIFGQGNTEAFFGQGTRLTVV.

This clonotype occurred many times. The V gene is TRBV3-1, the J gene TRBJ2-3; no clear D gene. This CDR3 comprises 17 residues. CDR1 is LGHDT, CDR2 YNNKEL, per germline (reference sequence). V was pared by 0 bases and J by 2 bases, with 15 bases between. The CDR3 protein is CASSQDPWTEFTDTQYF. The CDR3 region has the DNA TGTGCCAGCAGCCAAGATCCTTGGACGGAATTCACAGATACGCAGTATTTT.